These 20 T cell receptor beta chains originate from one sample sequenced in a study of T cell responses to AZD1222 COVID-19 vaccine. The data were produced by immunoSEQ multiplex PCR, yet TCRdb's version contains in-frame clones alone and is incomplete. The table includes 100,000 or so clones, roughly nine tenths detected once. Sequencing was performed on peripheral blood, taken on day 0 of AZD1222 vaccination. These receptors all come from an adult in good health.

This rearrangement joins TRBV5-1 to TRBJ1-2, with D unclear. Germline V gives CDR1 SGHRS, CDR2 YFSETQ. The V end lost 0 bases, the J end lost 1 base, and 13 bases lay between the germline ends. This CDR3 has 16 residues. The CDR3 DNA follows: TGCGCCAGCAGCTTGGAAGGATCGCCGCTTAACTATGGCTACACCTTC. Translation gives CASSLEGSPLNYGYTF.

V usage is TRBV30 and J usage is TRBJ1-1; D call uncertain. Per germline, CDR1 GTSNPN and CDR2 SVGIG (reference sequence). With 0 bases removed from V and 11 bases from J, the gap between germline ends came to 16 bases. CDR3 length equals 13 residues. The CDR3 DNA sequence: TGTGCCTGGAGTGTGGGCCCCCGGATTGCGGCTTTCTTT. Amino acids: CAWSVGPRIAAFF.

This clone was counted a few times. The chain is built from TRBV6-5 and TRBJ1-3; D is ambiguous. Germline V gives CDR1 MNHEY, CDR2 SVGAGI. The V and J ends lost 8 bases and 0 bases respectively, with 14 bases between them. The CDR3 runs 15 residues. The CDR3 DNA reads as TGTGCCAGCGACCCCCGGGCGTACTCTGGAAACACCATATATTTT. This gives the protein CASDPRAYSGNTIYF.

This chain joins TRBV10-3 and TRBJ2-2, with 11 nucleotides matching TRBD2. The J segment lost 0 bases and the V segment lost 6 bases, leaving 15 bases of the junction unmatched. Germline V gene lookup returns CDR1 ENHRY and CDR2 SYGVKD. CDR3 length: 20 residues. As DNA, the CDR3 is TGTGCCATCAGGAAGCCATTGGGGACTAGCGGAATACCGAACACCGGGGAGCTGTTTTTT. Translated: CAIRKPLGTSGIPNTGELFF.

The CDR3 protein is CASSPRLGEMAFF. Here the CDR3 DNA reads TGTGCCAGCAGCCCCCGGTTAGGGGAAATGGCTTTCTTT. The chain is built from TRBV5-5 and TRBJ1-1; weak D call: TRBD1 (5 bases). There are 13 residues in the CDR3. Germline CDR1 reads SGHKS; CDR2 reads YYEKEE (reference sequence). Trimming took 4 bases from V and 11 from J, leaving 18 bases between them.

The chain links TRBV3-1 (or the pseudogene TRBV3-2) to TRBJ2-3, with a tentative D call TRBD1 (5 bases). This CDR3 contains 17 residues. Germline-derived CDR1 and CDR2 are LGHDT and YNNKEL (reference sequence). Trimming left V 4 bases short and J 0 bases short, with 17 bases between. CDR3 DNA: TGTGCCAGCAGCCTTGGGGCCCGAGTGAGTAGCACAGATACGCAGTATTTT. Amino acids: CASSLGARVSSTDTQYF.

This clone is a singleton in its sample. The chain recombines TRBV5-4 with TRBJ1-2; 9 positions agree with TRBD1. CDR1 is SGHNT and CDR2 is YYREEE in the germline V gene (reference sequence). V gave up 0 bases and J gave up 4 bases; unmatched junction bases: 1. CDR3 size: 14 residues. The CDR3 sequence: CASSLGDRAYGYTF. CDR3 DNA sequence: TGTGCCAGCAGCTTGGGGGACAGGGCCTATGGCTACACCTTC.

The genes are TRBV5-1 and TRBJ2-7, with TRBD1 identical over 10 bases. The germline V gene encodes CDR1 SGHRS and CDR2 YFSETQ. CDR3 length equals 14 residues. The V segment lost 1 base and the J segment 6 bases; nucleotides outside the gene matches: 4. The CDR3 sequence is CASSLRQGAGEQYF. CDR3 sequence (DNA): TGCGCCAGCAGCTTGAGACAGGGGGCGGGCGAGCAGTACTTC. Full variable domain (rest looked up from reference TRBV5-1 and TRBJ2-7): KAGVTQTPRYLIKTRGQQVTLSCSPISGHRSVSWYQQTPGQGLQFLFEYFSETQRNKGNFPGRFSGRQFSNSRSEMNVSTLELGDSALYLCASSLRQGAGEQYFGPGTRLTVT.

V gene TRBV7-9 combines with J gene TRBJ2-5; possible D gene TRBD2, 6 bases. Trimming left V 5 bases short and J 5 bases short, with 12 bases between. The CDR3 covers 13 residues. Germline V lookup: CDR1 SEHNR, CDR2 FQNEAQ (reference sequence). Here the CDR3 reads CASSRPSGETQYF. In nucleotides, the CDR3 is TGTGCCAGCAGCCGCCCCAGCGGGGAGACCCAGTACTTC.

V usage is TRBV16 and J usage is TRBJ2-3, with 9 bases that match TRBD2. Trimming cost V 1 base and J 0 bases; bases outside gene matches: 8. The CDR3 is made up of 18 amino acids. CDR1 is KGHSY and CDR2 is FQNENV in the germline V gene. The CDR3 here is CASSQWSSGGPSTDTQYF. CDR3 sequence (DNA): TGTGCCAGCAGCCAATGGAGTAGCGGGGGACCTAGCACAGATACGCAGTATTTT.

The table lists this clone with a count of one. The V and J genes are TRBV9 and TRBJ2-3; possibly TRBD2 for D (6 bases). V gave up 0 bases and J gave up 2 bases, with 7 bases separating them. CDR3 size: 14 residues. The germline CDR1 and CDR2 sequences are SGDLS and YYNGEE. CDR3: CASSVGGDTDTQYF. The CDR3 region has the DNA TGTGCCAGCAGCGTAGGCGGGGACACAGATACGCAGTATTTT.

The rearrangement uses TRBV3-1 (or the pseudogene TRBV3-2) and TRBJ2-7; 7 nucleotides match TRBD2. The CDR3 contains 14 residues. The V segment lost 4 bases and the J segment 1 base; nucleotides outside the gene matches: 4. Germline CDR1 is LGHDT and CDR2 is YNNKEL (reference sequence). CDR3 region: CASSLREGSYEQYF. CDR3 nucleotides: TGTGCCAGCAGCCTCAGGGAGGGGTCCTACGAGCAGTACTTC.

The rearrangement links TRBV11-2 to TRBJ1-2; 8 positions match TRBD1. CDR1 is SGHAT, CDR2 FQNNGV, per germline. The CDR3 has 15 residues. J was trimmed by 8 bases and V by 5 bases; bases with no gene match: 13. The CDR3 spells CASSTRQGFAHGYTF. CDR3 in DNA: TGTGCCAGCAGCACGAGACAGGGGTTCGCTCACGGCTACACCTTC.

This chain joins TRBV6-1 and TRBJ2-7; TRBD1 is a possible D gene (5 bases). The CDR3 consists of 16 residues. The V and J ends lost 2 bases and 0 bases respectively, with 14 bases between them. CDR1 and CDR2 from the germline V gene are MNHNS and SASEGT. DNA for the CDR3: TGTGCCAGCAGTGAATCAGCAGGGTCGGGCTCCTACGAGCAGTACTTC. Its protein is CASSESAGSGSYEQYF.

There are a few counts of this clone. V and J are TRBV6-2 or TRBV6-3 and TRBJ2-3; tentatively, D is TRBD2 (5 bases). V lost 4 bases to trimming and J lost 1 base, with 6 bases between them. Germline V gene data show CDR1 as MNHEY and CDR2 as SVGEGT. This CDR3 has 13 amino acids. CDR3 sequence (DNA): TGTGCCAGCAGTTCCGGGGGCACAGATACGCAGTATTTT. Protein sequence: CASSSGGTDTQYF.

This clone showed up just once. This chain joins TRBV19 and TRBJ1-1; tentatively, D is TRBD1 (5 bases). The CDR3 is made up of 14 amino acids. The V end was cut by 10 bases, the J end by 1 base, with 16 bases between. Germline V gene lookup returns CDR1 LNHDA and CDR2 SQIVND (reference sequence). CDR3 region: CATTLGRGNTEAFF. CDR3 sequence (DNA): TGTGCCACCACTTTGGGGCGCGGGAACACTGAAGCTTTCTTT.

This CDR3 reads CASSQVGVGGYTF. CDR3 nucleotides: TGCGCCAGCAGCCAAGTCGGGGTGGGAGGCTACACCTTC. The chain uses TRBV4-1 and TRBJ1-2, with D unclear. Trimming stripped 1 base from V and 8 bases from J, with 11 bases between. The length of the CDR3 is 13 residues. Germline V gene data show CDR1 as MGHRA and CDR2 as YSYEKL.

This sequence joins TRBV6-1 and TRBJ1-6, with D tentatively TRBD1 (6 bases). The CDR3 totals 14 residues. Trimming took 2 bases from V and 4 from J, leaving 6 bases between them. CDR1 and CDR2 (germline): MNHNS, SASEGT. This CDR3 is CASSERGYNSPLHF. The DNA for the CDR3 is TGTGCCAGCAGTGAAAGGGGGTATAATTCACCCCTCCACTTT.

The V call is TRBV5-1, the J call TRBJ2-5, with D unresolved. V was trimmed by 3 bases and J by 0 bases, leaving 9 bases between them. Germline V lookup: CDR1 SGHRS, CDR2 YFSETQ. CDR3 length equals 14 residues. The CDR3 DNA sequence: TGCGCCAGCAGCTCCCGGCAACACCAAGAGACCCAGTACTTC. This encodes CASSSRQHQETQYF.

As DNA, the CDR3 is TGTGCCAGCAGACTAGGGAACACTGAAGCTTTCTTT. Its protein is CASRLGNTEAFF. This chain joins TRBV5-4 and TRBJ1-1; no firm D call. Germline values: CDR1 SGHNT, CDR2 YYREEE (reference sequence). This CDR3 region has 12 residues. Trimming pared 5 bases from V and 1 base from J, leaving 6 bases between.